Shown below are 14 T cell receptor beta chains from a single sample sequenced in a study of blood T cell repertoires in COVID-19 (dated by TCRdb to between 2020 and 2021). Libraries were made using the immunoSEQ multiplex PCR assay. Not all clones reach the TCRdb copy of this immuneACCESS table, which keeps in-frame sequences only. Checked studies attribute under half of the gap to unresolved V genes and leave the rest unexplained. Counted in this sample were around 270,000 clones; 65% to 85% of them appeared once. The ten largest clonotypes hold about 1.5% of the sample. The sample was peripheral blood. These receptors came from a middle-aged woman who had recovered from COVID-19.

The V gene is TRBV6-2 or TRBV6-3, the J gene TRBJ1-5; 10 bases are a match to TRBD1. J was trimmed by 0 bases and V by 2 bases; bases with no gene match: 7. CDR1 MNHEY and CDR2 SVGEGT come from the germline V gene. The CDR3 has 18 residues. The DNA for the CDR3 is TGTGCCAGCAGTTACCTCCGGGACAGGGGTTATAGCAATCAGCCCCAGCATTTT. As protein: CASSYLRDRGYSNQPQHF.

The chain has TRBV28 and TRBJ1-2; tentatively, D is TRBD1 (6 bases). The V gene lost 4 bases and the J gene lost 1 base, with 7 bases spanning the gap. There are 13 residues in the CDR3. In germline, CDR1 is MDHEN, CDR2 SYDVKM. Written as DNA, the CDR3 is TGTGCCAGCAGTTCAGGGGTTAACTATGGCTACACCTTC. This encodes CASSSGVNYGYTF.

Here the CDR3 reads CASRPGQPGHGYTF. DNA for the CDR3: TGTGCCAGCAGACCCGGACAGCCAGGTCATGGCTACACCTTC. The rearrangement joins TRBV11-2 to TRBJ1-2; the D gene is possibly TRBD1 (6 bases). Trimming left V 6 bases short and J 6 bases short, with 17 bases between. The CDR3 sequence is 14 residues long. CDR1 SGHAT and CDR2 FQNNGV come from the germline V gene.

The gene calls are TRBV12-5 and TRBJ2-1; D is possibly TRBD2 (5 bases). V was clipped by 6 bases and J by 3 bases, with 9 bases between them. The CDR3 is 13 amino acids. Germline CDR1 reads LGHNT; CDR2 reads FRNRAP. The CDR3 is CASGRGVYNEQFF. Written as DNA, the CDR3 is TGTGCTAGTGGCCGGGGAGTCTACAATGAGCAGTTCTTC.

The chain has TRBV15 and TRBJ1-6, with D maybe TRBD1 (5 bases). V lost 2 bases, J lost 1 base, and 15 bases lay in between. Per the germline V gene, CDR1 is LNHNV and CDR2 is YYDKDF (reference sequence). The CDR3 is made up of 18 amino acids. CDR3 nucleotide sequence: TGTGCCACCAGCAGAAATCTCATTACAGGTTCCTATAATTCACCCCTCCACTTT. It codes for CATSRNLITGSYNSPLHF.

This chain connects TRBV6-5 to TRBJ1-4, with 7 bases lining up with TRBD1. CDR1 and CDR2 from the germline V gene are MNHEY and SVGAGI. This CDR3 comprises 15 residues. The trim removed 7 bases at V and 4 bases at J, leaving 9 bases unmatched. The CDR3 region is CASKSPGTDNEKLFF. As DNA, the CDR3 is TGTGCCAGCAAATCACCCGGGACAGATAATGAAAAACTGTTTTTT.

V usage is TRBV6-5 and J usage is TRBJ1-5; TRBD1 aligns across 7 bases. V lost 6 bases to trimming and J lost 7 bases; unmatched junction nucleotides: 6. This CDR3 is 13 amino acids long. Germline V CDR1 and CDR2: MNHEY, SVGAGI. CDR3 nucleotide sequence: TGTGCCAGCAGAAATACCAGGGGGCAGCCCCAGCATTTT. As protein: CASRNTRGQPQHF.

This chain connects TRBV5-1 to TRBJ2-3; TRBD2 matches 9 bases. The junction had 12 bases not matched to a gene; V was cut back by 4 bases and J by 0 bases. The CDR3 has 18 residues. Germline assignment: CDR1 SGHRS and CDR2 YFSETQ. The CDR3 nucleotides read TGCGCCAGCAGCCGGGCGCGGGAAGCGGGGGGTAGCACAGATACGCAGTATTTT. This translates into CASSRAREAGGSTDTQYF. Full variable domain (rest looked up from reference TRBV5-1 and TRBJ2-3): KAGVTQTPRYLIKTRGQQVTLSCSPISGHRSVSWYQQTPGQGLQFLFEYFSETQRNKGNFPGRFSGRQFSNSRSEMNVSTLELGDSALYLCASSRAREAGGSTDTQYFGPGTRLTVL.

The rearrangement uses TRBV7-8 and TRBJ2-1, with D unresolved. V gave up 1 base and J gave up 7 bases, with 8 bases separating them. Germline CDR1 is SGHVS and CDR2 is FQNEAQ. The CDR3 extends over 13 amino acids. CDR3 DNA sequence: TGTGCCAGCAGCTTAGACAGACGTAATGAGCAGTTCTTC. Translated, it gives CASSLDRRNEQFF.

The chain couples TRBV6-5 to TRBJ2-1; D perhaps matches TRBD1 (6 bases). Trimming took off 6 bases at V and 4 bases at J, with 13 bases between the two ends. The germline gives CDR1 MNHEY, CDR2 SVGAGI. This CDR3 is built from 14 residues. This CDR3 is CASRDLGQYNEQFF. The DNA for the CDR3 is TGTGCCAGCAGAGACCTAGGACAGTACAATGAGCAGTTCTTC.

This chain uses TRBV11-2 with TRBJ2-5; D may be TRBD2 (5 bases). Germline CDR1 and CDR2: SGHAT and FQNNGV. There are 18 residues in the CDR3. V was clipped by 7 bases and J by 2 bases, with 26 bases between them. CDR3 sequence reads: CASNPWTGVSLPQETQYF. For the CDR3, the DNA is TGTGCCAGCAACCCCTGGACTGGGGTCTCTCTTCCTCAAGAGACCCAGTACTTC.

This clone was seen ten or more times. The J gene is TRBJ2-7, the V gene TRBV11-3; 10 nucleotides agree with TRBD1. The germline gives CDR1 SGHNT, CDR2 YENEEA. J lost 4 bases, V lost 7 bases, and 10 bases had no gene match. The CDR3 is 15 residues long. CDR3 sequence (DNA): TGTGCCAGCACCTCCTTAGGGACAGGGGATTACGAGCAGTACTTC. It is translated as CASTSLGTGDYEQYF. Full variable domain (missing parts from reference TRBV11-3 and TRBJ2-7): EAGVVQSPRYKIIEKKQPVAFWCNPISGHNTLYWYLQNLGQGPELLIRYENEEAVDDSQLPKDRFSAERLKGVDSTLKIQPAELGDSAVYLCASTSLGTGDYEQYFGPGTRLTVT.

This clone was observed a single time. This chain uses TRBV6-5 with TRBJ1-1; tentative D call: TRBD1 (5 bases). CDR1 is MNHEY, CDR2 SVGAGI, per germline. The ends were cut back, 3 bases at V and 3 bases at J, with 11 bases in the middle. The CDR3 is 14 amino acids. This CDR3 reads CASSYLGGDTEAFF. The CDR3 DNA sequence: TGTGCCAGCAGTTATTTGGGGGGGGACACTGAAGCTTTCTTT.

The genes are TRBV23-1 and TRBJ1-1; D uncertain. TRBV23-1 is classed as an ORF, of uncertain function. The V gene lost 3 bases and the J gene lost 13 bases, with 15 bases spanning the gap. The CDR3 spans 12 residues. CDR3 in amino acids: CASSHGSLKLFF. As DNA, the CDR3 is TGCGCCAGCAGTCATGGTAGCTTGAAGCTTTTCTTT.